Each of the 31 T cell receptor beta chains below was sequenced from the same sample in a study of OX40 agonist ivuxolimab in advanced cancers. Assay: immunoSEQ multiplex PCR; the TCRdb copy retains only in-frame clones and omits some. This repertoire shows approximately 120,000 clones, around 90% found once; its top ten account for roughly 0.85%. Sequences were derived from CD4+ or CD8+ T cells sorted from blood, sampled in a trial of the OX40 agonist ivuxolimab. The receptors come from an adult with an advanced solid tumor such as melanoma, head and neck, liver or kidney cancer.

The V call is TRBV29-1, the J call TRBJ1-1; 7 bases match TRBD1. The CDR3 length is 17 residues. Germline loops: CDR1 SQVTM, CDR2 ANQGSEA. Trimming took 1 base from V and 5 from J; bases not matched to a gene: 16. CDR3 nucleotide sequence: TGCAGCGTTGAAGGGGTTTTTGGACAGGTCTTAGGGACTGAAGCTTTCTTT. It is translated as CSVEGVFGQVLGTEAFF. The entire variable domain, with the rest obtained from reference TRBV29-1 and TRBJ1-1, is as follows: SAVISQKPSRDICQRGTSLTIQCQVDSQVTMMFWYRQQPGQSLTLIATANQGSEATYESGFVIDKFPISRPNLTFSTLTVSNMSPEDSSIYLCSVEGVFGQVLGTEAFFGQGTRLTVV.

This chain uses TRBV30 with TRBJ2-2; D is perhaps TRBD2 (5 bases). The CDR3 sequence is 12 residues long. Germline V gene sequence: CDR1 GTSNPN, CDR2 SVGIG (reference sequence). The ends were cut back, 6 bases at V and 5 bases at J, with 10 bases in the middle. The CDR3 nucleotides read TGTGCCTGCCGACCGGGGACCGGGGAGCTGTTTTTT. Amino acid sequence: CACRPGTGELFF.

The rearrangement uses TRBV9 and TRBJ2-1; possibly TRBD2 for D (8 bases). This CDR3 comprises 18 residues. The V end was cut by 2 bases, the J end by 4 bases, with 22 bases between. The germline V gene encodes CDR1 SGDLS and CDR2 YYNGEE. The CDR3 DNA reads as TGTGCCAGCAGCGTGCCCGAACGAGGGGGCGGGAGGTACAATGAGCAGTTCTTC. This encodes CASSVPERGGGRYNEQFF.

The rearrangement joins TRBV19 to TRBJ1-2, with 7 positions matching TRBD1. The germline gives CDR1 LNHDA, CDR2 SQIVND (reference sequence). The length of the CDR3 is 18 residues. Losses at the gene ends were 5 bases for V and 6 bases for J; bases not matched to a gene: 21. The CDR3 DNA reads as TGTGCCAGTAGTCAGTCAGGGGGAGCCATGAGGATTTCCAATGGCTACACCTTC. This gives the protein CASSQSGGAMRISNGYTF.

This clone was counted a few times. V usage is TRBV6-5 and J usage is TRBJ2-7, with 9 bases that match TRBD1. The CDR3 runs 16 residues. With 0 bases clipped from V and 5 bases from J, the junction kept 8 bases outside the gene matches. CDR1 MNHEY and CDR2 SVGAGI come from the germline V gene. The CDR3 nucleotides are TGTGCCAGCAGTTACTCTATGGGACAGGGTTCCCACGAGCAGTACTTC. The encoded protein is CASSYSMGQGSHEQYF.

The V gene is TRBV6-1, the J gene TRBJ1-4, with 8 bases that match TRBD1. The CDR3 is 16 residues long. The V gene end was trimmed by 3 bases and the J gene end by 3 bases; junction bases not matched to a gene: 6. The germline V gene has CDR1 MNHNS and CDR2 SASEGT. The CDR3 coding sequence is TGTGCCAGCAGTGATCCGACAGGGGACTCTAATGAAAAACTGTTTTTT. Amino acid sequence: CASSDPTGDSNEKLFF.

The V call is TRBV6-1, the J call TRBJ2-7; D gene unclear. Germline values: CDR1 MNHNS, CDR2 SASEGT. The CDR3 sequence is 14 residues long. Trimming stripped 1 base from V and 3 bases from J, with 10 bases between. This CDR3 reads CASSEVYADYEQYF. For the CDR3, the DNA is TGTGCCAGCAGTGAAGTATACGCGGACTACGAGCAGTACTTC.

This chain connects TRBV11-2 to TRBJ2-7; a weak D match, TRBD1 (6 bases). CDR1 SGHAT and CDR2 FQNNGV come from the germline V gene. Trimming left V 4 bases short and J 0 bases short, with 13 bases between. This CDR3 comprises 15 residues. CDR3 region: CASSSTTGPSYEQYF. DNA of the CDR3: TGTGCCAGCAGCTCAACGACAGGACCCTCCTACGAGCAGTACTTC.

For the CDR3, the DNA is TGTGCCAGCAGCCCTACCGGGGTCACCGGGGAGCTGTTTTTT. Its protein is CASSPTGVTGELFF. This sequence joins TRBV9 and TRBJ2-2, with D perhaps matching TRBD2 (5 bases). Germline V gene data show CDR1 as SGDLS and CDR2 as YYNGEE. The ends were cut back, 4 bases at V and 4 bases at J, with 11 bases in the middle. This CDR3 spans 14 amino acids.

This chain uses TRBV28 with TRBJ2-7, with TRBD1 matching 7 bases. CDR1 and CDR2 from the germline V gene are MDHEN and SYDVKM. The CDR3 runs 16 residues. V trimming: 6 bases; J trimming: 6 bases; junction bases outside the gene matches: 17. The CDR3 sequence: CASSPPLTGYGSEQYF. The CDR3 DNA follows: TGTGCCAGCAGCCCCCCCTTGACAGGGTATGGTAGCGAGCAGTACTTC.

This clone appeared a single time. The chain couples TRBV19 to TRBJ2-3; no definite D call. The CDR3 runs to 12 residues. The V gene lost 3 bases and the J gene lost 6 bases, with 7 bases spanning the gap. Germline CDR1 and CDR2: LNHDA and SQIVND (reference sequence). The CDR3 region is CASSIGPDTQYF. The DNA for the CDR3 is TGTGCCAGTAGTATTGGACCGGATACGCAGTATTTT. Full variable domain (outside the CDR3, taken from reference TRBV19 and TRBJ2-3): DGGITQSPKYLFRKEGQNVTLSCEQNLNHDAMYWYRQDPGQGLRLIYYSQIVNDFQKGDIAEGYSVSREKKESFPLTVTSAQKNPTAFYLCASSIGPDTQYFGPGTRLTVL.

The V and J genes are TRBV19 and TRBJ2-3; TRBD2 might be the D (5 bases). V lost 6 bases to trimming and J lost 2 bases, with 18 bases between them. CDR3 length: 16 amino acids. Germline assignment: CDR1 LNHDA and CDR2 SQIVND (reference sequence). CDR3 bases: TGTGCCAGTAGGTCCGGGAAGACCCAACACACAGATACGCAGTATTTT. Translation: CASRSGKTQHTDTQYF.

In its sample, this clone was seen a few times. Germline is not matched at one junction end, which may reflect a read error. The V gene is TRBV4-2, the J gene TRBJ2-7; D gene ambiguous. The CDR3 extends over 12 amino acids. Germline assignment: CDR1 LGHNA and CDR2 YNFKEQ. CDR3 sequence reads: CASSLDSYQQYF. DNA for the CDR3: TGTGCCAGCAGCCTAGACTCCTACCAGCAGTACTTC.

This clone was detected only a few times. The chain joins TRBV4-2 to TRBJ1-5; 7 nucleotides match TRBD1. Germline assignment: CDR1 LGHNA and CDR2 YNFKEQ. This CDR3 has 15 amino acids. J was trimmed by 4 bases and V by 3 bases; bases with no gene match: 6. The CDR3 nucleotides read TGTGCCAGCAGCCACTCGACAGGGCGAAATCAGCCCCAGCATTTT. Residues: CASSHSTGRNQPQHF.

The CDR3 loop reads CASAPWAGATDTQYF. DNA of the CDR3: TGTGCCAGCGCCCCGTGGGCGGGAGCAACAGATACGCAGTATTTT. The genes are TRBV5-5 and TRBJ2-3; TRBD2 matches 7 bases. The CDR3 sequence is 15 residues long. Germline V gene lookup returns CDR1 SGHKS and CDR2 YYEKEE (reference sequence). V dropped 7 bases and J dropped 3; count of bases not matched to a gene: 11. Full variable domain (remainder filled in from reference TRBV5-5 and TRBJ2-3): DAGVTQSPTHLIKTRGQQVTLRCSPISGHKSVSWYQQVLGQGPQFIFQYYEKEERGRGNFPDRFSARQFPNYSSELNVNALLLGDSALYLCASAPWAGATDTQYFGPGTRLTVL.

The V gene is TRBV2, the J gene TRBJ1-5; 11 nucleotides line up with TRBD1. This CDR3 is 13 amino acids long. V lost 8 bases and J lost 6; bases outside the gene matches: 3. The germline CDR1 and CDR2 sequences are SNHLY and FYNNEI. The chain's CDR3 is CASVGQGGQPQHF. CDR3 DNA sequence: TGTGCCAGCGTGGGACAGGGGGGTCAGCCCCAGCATTTT.

The chain links TRBV18 to TRBJ1-1, with 8 bases matching TRBD1. The J segment lost 4 bases and the V segment lost 0 bases, leaving 7 bases of the junction unmatched. CDR3 length: 16 amino acids. Germline loops: CDR1 KGHSH, CDR2 LQKENI. The CDR3 DNA is TGTGCCAGCTCACCACCTGTACTGACAGGGGCCACTGAAGCTTTCTTT. Protein product: CASSPPVLTGATEAFF.

The chain employs TRBV27 and TRBJ2-7; TRBD1 or TRBD2 may be the D gene (5 bases each). This CDR3 has 15 amino acids. The germline CDR1 and CDR2 sequences are MNHEY and SMNVEV (reference sequence). V was cut by 4 bases and J by 3 bases, with 16 bases left in between. CDR3 sequence (DNA): TGTGCCAGCAGTTCCTTCCCCGGGGACCTCTACGAGCAGTACTTC. Protein: CASSSFPGDLYEQYF.

The CDR3 here is CASSVEVGLAVPGELFF. The CDR3 bases are TGTGCCAGCAGCGTAGAGGTGGGGCTAGCGGTGCCCGGGGAGCTGTTTTTT. The chain carries TRBV9 and TRBJ2-2; TRBD2 aligns across 7 bases. This CDR3 has 17 amino acids. With 0 bases clipped from V and 6 bases from J, the junction kept 11 bases outside the gene matches. Germline V gene sequence: CDR1 SGDLS, CDR2 YYNGEE.

The chain couples TRBV9 to TRBJ2-7, with 7 bases that match TRBD2. V lost 0 bases to trimming and J lost 6 bases; unmatched junction nucleotides: 12. The CDR3 is 16 residues long. Per germline, CDR1 SGDLS and CDR2 YYNGEE. The CDR3 bases are TGTGCCAGCAGCGTAGTTGAGGGAGGGCTTCTGGGCGAGCAGTACTTC. It translates to CASSVVEGGLLGEQYF.

This clone occurred once. V usage is TRBV18 and J usage is TRBJ1-1; no clear D. Per germline, CDR1 KGHSH and CDR2 LQKENI. The CDR3 consists of 17 residues. V was shortened by 3 bases and J by 0 bases, with 17 bases between the two germline ends. CDR3: CASSPERFFQVNTEAFF. CDR3 nucleotides: TGTGCCAGCTCACCGGAACGGTTTTTTCAGGTGAACACTGAAGCTTTCTTT.

This chain connects TRBV18 to TRBJ2-1; a weak D match, TRBD2 (6 bases). The CDR3 is made up of 14 amino acids. The V gene lost 4 bases and the J gene lost 4 bases, with 11 bases spanning the gap. CDR1 is KGHSH, CDR2 LQKENI, per germline. The CDR3 region has the DNA TGTGCCAGCTCACAGACGGAGGGGTACAATGAGCAGTTCTTC. Protein sequence: CASSQTEGYNEQFF. Using reference TRBV18 and TRBJ2-1 for the parts outside the CDR3, the full variable domain is NAGVMQNPRHLVRRRGQEARLRCSPMKGHSHVYWYRQLPEEGLKFMVYLQKENIIDESGMPKERFSAEFPKEGPSILRIQQVVRGDSAAYFCASSQTEGYNEQFFGPGTRLTVL.

This sequence joins TRBV7-2 and TRBJ1-1; D not resolved. V was cut by 0 bases and J by 7 bases, with 9 bases left in between. From germline, CDR1 is SGHTA and CDR2 FQGNSA. This CDR3 has 13 residues. The CDR3 protein is CASSLAETFEAFF. The CDR3 DNA follows: TGTGCCAGCAGCTTAGCGGAGACGTTTGAAGCTTTCTTT.

V gene TRBV5-6 combines with J gene TRBJ1-1; 11 nucleotides line up with TRBD1. V lost 6 bases to trimming and J lost 5 bases; unmatched junction nucleotides: 6. Germline CDR1 is SGHDT and CDR2 is YYEEEE. The CDR3 runs to 14 residues. CDR3 sequence: CASNRGTGGTEAFF. In DNA form, the CDR3 reads TGTGCCAGCAATCGCGGGACAGGGGGGACTGAAGCTTTCTTT.

The chain has TRBV23-1 and TRBJ2-5; 7 bases match TRBD2. Gene TRBJ2-7 matches the end of the DNA better, so the J call may be wrong. TRBV23-1 is labeled an ORF, and its function is uncertain. This CDR3 has 16 amino acids. CDR3 sequence (DNA): TGCGCCAGCAGTCAAATTCGGGAGGCCCTCTCCTACGAGCAGTACTTC. Its translation is CASSQIREALSYEQYF.

The chain employs TRBV7-3 and TRBJ1-1; D may be TRBD1 (6 bases). Trimming pared 1 base from V and 4 bases from J, leaving 13 bases between. Germline V gene sequence: CDR1 SGHTA, CDR2 FQGTGA. The CDR3 consists of 15 residues. The CDR3 region is CASSLMVGGVTEAFF. The DNA of the CDR3 is TGTGCCAGCAGCTTAATGGTTGGGGGCGTCACTGAAGCTTTCTTT.

The chain is built from TRBV18 and TRBJ1-4; no firm D call. This CDR3 is built from 13 residues. Germline V gene lookup returns CDR1 KGHSH and CDR2 LQKENI. V was pared by 1 base and J by 7 bases, with 7 bases between. Written as DNA, the CDR3 is TGTGCCAGCTCACCACAGGGAGGTGAAAAACTGTTTTTT. It codes for CASSPQGGEKLFF.

About this clone: The germline gene is not matched at one end of the junction; a read error may be the cause. V and J are TRBV6-6 and TRBJ2-7, with TRBD1 identical over 7 bases. The V gene's germline CDR1 is MNHNY and CDR2 SVGAGI (reference sequence). CDR3 size: 13 residues. The CDR3 protein is CASLQGYGGELYF. In DNA form, the CDR3 reads TGTGCCAGCCTACAGGGGTATGGGGGCGAGCTGTACTTC.

The chain is built from TRBV11-2 and TRBJ2-2; TRBD1 aligns across 7 bases. This CDR3 is 18 amino acids long. V was pared by 0 bases and J by 6 bases, with 13 bases of the junction left unmatched. Germline CDR1 and CDR2: SGHAT and FQNNGV. For the CDR3, the DNA is TGTGCCAGCAGCTTAGATAGATGGTTGACAGGGATGTCCGGGGAGCTGTTTTTT. It yields the protein CASSLDRWLTGMSGELFF.

The gene calls are TRBV28 and TRBJ2-5, with TRBD1 identical over 8 bases. Germline-derived CDR1 and CDR2 are MDHEN and SYDVKM. The CDR3 extends over 16 amino acids. The trim removed 4 bases at V and 0 bases at J, leaving 7 bases unmatched. As DNA, the CDR3 is TGTGCCAGCAGTTCCCGAGGACAGGGCCACCAAGAGACCCAGTACTTC. This translates into CASSSRGQGHQETQYF.

The chain has TRBV9 and TRBJ2-4; D possibly corresponds to TRBD1 (6 bases). CDR1 is SGDLS and CDR2 is YYNGEE in the germline V gene. This CDR3 has 13 amino acids. V was pared by 3 bases and J by 7 bases, with 11 bases between. The CDR3 DNA follows: TGTGCCAGCAGCGACCGGGACAATAACATTCAGTACTTC. Residues: CASSDRDNNIQYF.